Listed below are T cell receptor beta chains from one sample, sequenced in a study of blood T cell repertoires in COVID-19. Method: immunoSEQ multiplex PCR; TCRdb's copy keeps in-frame clones and lacks some. Of about 41,000 clones detected, roughly 80% appear once; the ten largest clones hold about 2.6%. What was sequenced was peripheral blood. These receptors were obtained from a woman aged 55 to 70 with acute or convalescent COVID-19. CDR3s include the opening cysteine and the closing phenylalanine or tryptophan. The order of the fields is V gene, J gene, clone size, CDR3 protein. Expanded clones get a size class; other rows say once, few or many, or leave the size out.

>TRBV28|TRBJ2-7|NA
CASSLRWGTPNF
>TRBV5-6|TRBJ2-2|NA
CASSLAPGGNGELFF
>TRBV19|TRBJ1-5|NA
CASSIVAIRGMGQPQHF
>TRBV20-1|TRBJ1-2|few
CSARQGRSYTF
>TRBV28|TRBJ1-1|NA
CASSPLDRVTNTEAFF
>TRBV5-6|TRBJ2-1|NA
CASMRRESSYNEQFF
>TRBV9|TRBJ1-6|NA
CASSPGQATNSPLHF
>TRBV5-8|TRBJ2-5|NA
CASSSIVAEETQYF
>TRBV5-5|TRBJ2-5|NA
CASSLLAVQETQYF
>TRBV20-1|TRBJ2-5|NA
CSARAGARVTQYF
>TRBV30|TRBJ2-7|NA
CAWSPGLIYEQYF
>TRBV7-9|TRBJ2-7|NA
CASSLVAYEQYF
>TRBV19|TRBJ2-3|NA
CASDQFLRGTDTQYF
>TRBV28|TRBJ1-5|NA
CASSSDGLNQPQHF
>TRBV7-9|TRBJ1-5|few
CASSSDSSNQPQHF
>TRBV6-5|TRBJ2-7|NA
CASSSEGQGAYEQYF
>TRBV7-9|TRBJ1-1|NA
CASSTTGLGVGTEAFF